Listed below are T cell receptor beta chains from one sample, sequenced in a study of vaccination effects on CD4 cells after COVID-19. Here immunoSEQ multiplex PCR was the method, and the copy in TCRdb shows in-frame clones only, minus some. The sample records more than 35,000 clones, roughly four fifths being singletons. Antigen specificity for these receptors is unknown. Sequencing was performed on CD4+ T cells from PBMCs cultured with a peptide pool, taken before COVID-19 vaccination. These receptors all stem from a human donor who had a prior SARS-CoV-2 infection. Both conserved end residues are part of each CDR3. D genes are given only for firm matches. Rows may omit the clone size; those that give it use once, few, many or a size class.

d_gene | abundance | j_gene | v_gene | CDR3aa | CDR3nt
TRBD1 | - | TRBJ2-7 | TRBV9 | CASSVGQGTLHVEQYF | TGTGCCAGCAGCGTAGGACAGGGGACTCTACACGTCGAGCAGTACTTC
TRBD2 | once | TRBJ2-7 | TRBV5-1 | CASSLSIVAGADYEQYF | TGCGCCAGCAGCTTGTCGATCGTAGCGGGGGCGGACTACGAGCAGTACTTC
- | once | TRBJ2-7 | TRBV2 | CASSETYVETQQYF | TGTGCCAGCAGTGAAACTTACGTCGAGACCCAGCAGTACTTC
- | - | TRBJ2-1 | TRBV12-3/TRBV12-4 | CASSRTHYNEQFF | TGTGCCAGCAGCCGGACTCACTACAATGAGCAGTTCTTC
- | - | TRBJ2-1 | TRBV5-1 | CASSSRQGYNNEQFF | TGCGCCAGCAGCTCGAGACAAGGGTACAATAATGAGCAGTTCTTC
TRBD1 | - | TRBJ1-3 | TRBV5-8 | CASSLETGWGNTIYF | TGTGCCAGCAGCTTGGAGACAGGGTGGGGAAACACCATATATTTT
- | - | TRBJ2-5 | TRBV5-6 | CASSSLDSSETQYF | TGTGCCAGCAGCTCGCTGGACAGTTCGGAGACCCAGTACTTC
- | - | TRBJ2-2 | TRBV7-2 | CASSPQGVDTGELFF | TGTGCCAGCAGCCCCCAAGGGGTCGACACCGGGGAGCTGTTTTTT
- | - | TRBJ2-1 | TRBV25-1 | CASSEEGLGAAGYNEQFF | TGTGCCAGCAGTGAAGAAGGGCTCGGTGCTGCTGGCTACAATGAGCAGTTCTTC
- | - | TRBJ2-3 | TRBV29-1 | CSVDRALGAGADTQYF | TGCAGCGTGGACCGGGCCCTCGGTGCGGGCGCAGATACGCAGTATTTT